The source of this TCR beta chain is a study of technical replicates of blood from a few donors. V shed 0 bases and J shed 2 bases, with 14 bases lying between them. CDR3 length: 16 amino acids. CDR1 and CDR2 (germline): MNHEY, SVGAGI. Assay used: immunoSEQ multiplex PCR; TCRdb lists only in-frame clones, some missing. The sample includes about 84,000 clones, just over 90% of them seen just once. Sequencing used T cells isolated from PBMCs. The TCR comes from a human donor in good health. This chain uses TRBV6-5 with TRBJ2-7; tentatively, D is TRBD1 (6 bases). CDR3 nucleotides: TGTGCCAGCAGTTACTCCCTCTCTTACAGGGCCTACGAGCAGTACTTC. It yields the protein CASSYSLSYRAYEQYF.